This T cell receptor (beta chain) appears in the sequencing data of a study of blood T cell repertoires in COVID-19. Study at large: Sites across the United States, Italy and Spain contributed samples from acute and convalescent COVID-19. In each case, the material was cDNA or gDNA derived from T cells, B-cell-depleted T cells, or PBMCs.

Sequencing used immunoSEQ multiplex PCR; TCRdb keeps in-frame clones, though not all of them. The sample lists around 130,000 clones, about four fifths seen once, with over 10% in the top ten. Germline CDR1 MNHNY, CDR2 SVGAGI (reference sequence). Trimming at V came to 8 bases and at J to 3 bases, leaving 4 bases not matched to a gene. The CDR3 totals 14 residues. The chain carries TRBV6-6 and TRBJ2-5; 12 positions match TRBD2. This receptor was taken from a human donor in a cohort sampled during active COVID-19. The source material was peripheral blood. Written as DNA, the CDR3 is TGTGCCAGCTTGACTAGCGGGGGCGAAGAGACCCAGTACTTC. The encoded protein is CASLTSGGEETQYF.